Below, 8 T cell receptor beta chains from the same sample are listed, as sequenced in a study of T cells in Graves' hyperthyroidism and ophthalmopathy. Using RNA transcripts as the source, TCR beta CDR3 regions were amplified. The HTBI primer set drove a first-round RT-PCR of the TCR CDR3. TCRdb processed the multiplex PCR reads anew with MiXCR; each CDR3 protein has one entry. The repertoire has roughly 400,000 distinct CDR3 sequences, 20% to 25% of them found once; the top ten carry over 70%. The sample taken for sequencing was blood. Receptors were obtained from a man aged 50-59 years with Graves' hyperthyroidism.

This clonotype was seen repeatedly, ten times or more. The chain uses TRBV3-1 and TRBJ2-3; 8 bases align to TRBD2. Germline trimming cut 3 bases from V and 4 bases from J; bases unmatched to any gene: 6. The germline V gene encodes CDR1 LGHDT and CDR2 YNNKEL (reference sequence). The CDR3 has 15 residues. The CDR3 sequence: CASSHNPGGADTQYF. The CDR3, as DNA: TGTGCCAGCAGCCACAATCCGGGAGGGGCAGATACGCAGTATTTT.

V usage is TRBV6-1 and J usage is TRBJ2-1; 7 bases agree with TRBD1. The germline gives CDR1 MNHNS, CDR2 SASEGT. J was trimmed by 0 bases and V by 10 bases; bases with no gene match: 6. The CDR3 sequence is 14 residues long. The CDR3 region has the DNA TGTGCCAACAAAAGACAGGGCTCCTACAATGAGCAGTTCTTC. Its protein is CANKRQGSYNEQFF.

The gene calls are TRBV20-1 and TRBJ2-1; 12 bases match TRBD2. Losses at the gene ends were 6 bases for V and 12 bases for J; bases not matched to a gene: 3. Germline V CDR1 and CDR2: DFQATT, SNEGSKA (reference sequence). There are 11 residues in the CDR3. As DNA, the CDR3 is TGCAGTGCGTCACTAGCGGGAGGGCAGTTCTTC. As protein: CSASLAGGQFF.

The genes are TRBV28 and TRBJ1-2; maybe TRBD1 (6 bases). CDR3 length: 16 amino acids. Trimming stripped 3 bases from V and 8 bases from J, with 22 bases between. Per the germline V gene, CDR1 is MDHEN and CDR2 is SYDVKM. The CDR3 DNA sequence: TGTGCCAGCAGTTTCGGGGGCTCCGGACAGACGGGGGGCTACACCTTC. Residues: CASSFGGSGQTGGYTF.

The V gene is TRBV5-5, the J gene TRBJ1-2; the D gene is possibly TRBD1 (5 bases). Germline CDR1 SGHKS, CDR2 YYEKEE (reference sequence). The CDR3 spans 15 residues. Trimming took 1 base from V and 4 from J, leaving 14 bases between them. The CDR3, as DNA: TGTGCCAGCAGCTTGCCGGGCAGGGAGCTCTATGGCTACACCTTC. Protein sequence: CASSLPGRELYGYTF.

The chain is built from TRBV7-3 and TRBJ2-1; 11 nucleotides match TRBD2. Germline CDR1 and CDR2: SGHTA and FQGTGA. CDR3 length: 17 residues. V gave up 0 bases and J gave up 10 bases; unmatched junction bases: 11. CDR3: CASSLTFTSGRAREQFF. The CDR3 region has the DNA TGTGCCAGCAGCTTAACGTTTACTAGCGGGAGAGCCAGGGAGCAGTTCTTC.

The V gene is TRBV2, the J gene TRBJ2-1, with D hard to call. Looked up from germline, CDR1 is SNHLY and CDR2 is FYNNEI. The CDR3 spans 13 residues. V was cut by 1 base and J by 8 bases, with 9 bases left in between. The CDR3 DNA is TGTGCCAGCAGTGAAGGGTTGAGCTATGAGCAGTTCTTC. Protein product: CASSEGLSYEQFF.

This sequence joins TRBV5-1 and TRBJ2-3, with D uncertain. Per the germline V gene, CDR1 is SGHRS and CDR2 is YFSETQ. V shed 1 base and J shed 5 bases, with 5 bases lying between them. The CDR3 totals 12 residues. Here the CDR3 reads CASSLMEDTQYF. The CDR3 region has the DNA TGCGCCAGCAGCTTGATGGAAGATACGCAGTATTTT. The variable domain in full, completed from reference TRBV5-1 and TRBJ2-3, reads KAGVTQTPRYLIKTRGQQVTLSCSPISGHRSVSWYQQTPGQGLQFLFEYFSETQRNKGNFPGRFSGRQFSNSRSEMNVSTLELGDSALYLCASSLMEDTQYFGPGTRLTVL.